These 26 T cell receptor beta chains were all obtained from the same sample, sequenced in a study of long-term antiretroviral therapy in people with HIV (dated by TCRdb to between 2021 and 2023). The immunoSEQ hsTCRB v3.0 assay was used at survey level resolution to sequence the TRB variable region. The table comes from immuneACCESS by way of TCRdb, which keeps in-frame sequences with V and J called. Part of the clones is missing from these tables; in studies checked, under half for an unresolved V gene and the rest for unknown reasons. This sample has roughly 30,000 clones in its table, and 75% to 85% of those were observed once. Roughly 7.5% of the sample rests with the top ten. Sequences were derived from unsorted PBMCs, sampled 0.3 years after starting antiretroviral therapy. The receptors derive from a man aged 35 to 55 with HIV.

This sequence joins TRBV28 and TRBJ2-3; D remains ambiguous. Germline loops: CDR1 MDHEN, CDR2 SYDVKM. This CDR3 is 16 amino acids long. With 1 base removed from V and 2 bases from J, the gap between germline ends came to 13 bases. DNA for the CDR3: TGTGCCAGCAGTTTATTGTCGGTCTGGGCCACAGATACGCAGTATTTT. Protein: CASSLLSVWATDTQYF.

CDR3 sequence reads: CASSVMGGPGELFF. CDR3 in DNA: TGTGCCAGCAGCGTGATGGGGGGGCCCGGGGAGCTGTTTTTT. The chain employs TRBV7-2 and TRBJ2-2; D is perhaps TRBD2 (7 bases). Germline CDR1 and CDR2: SGHTA and FQGNSA. The CDR3 extends over 14 amino acids. Trimming shortened V by 5 bases and J by 6 bases, and 13 bases separated the two germline ends.

This clone was detected a few times. The chain employs TRBV7-8 and TRBJ2-7; a weak D match, TRBD1 (6 bases). The CDR3 covers 12 residues. CDR1 and CDR2 (germline): SGHVS, FQNEAQ. Trimming shortened V by 3 bases and J by 7 bases, and 10 bases separated the two germline ends. The DNA for the CDR3 is TGTGCCAGCAGCTTCTCAGGGGAGGAGCAGTACTTC. Translating gives CASSFSGEEQYF.

This clone was recorded once. The V call is TRBV11-2, the J call TRBJ2-5; no definite D call. Trimming removed 2 bases from V and 2 bases from J, with 12 bases in between. The germline V gene encodes CDR1 SGHAT and CDR2 FQNNGV. The CDR3 contains 15 residues. CDR3 sequence (DNA): TGTGCCAGCAGCTTATTAATGGTAAAACAAGAGACCCAGTACTTC. This translates into CASSLLMVKQETQYF.

This clone was counted a few times. Relative to the germline gene, one junction end is altered; a read error may explain this. The chain has TRBV6-1 and TRBJ2-7; 8 bases fit TRBD2. The CDR3 has 17 amino acids. Germline V gives CDR1 MNHNS, CDR2 SASEGT. This CDR3 is CASTERAGGQKSYEQYF. As DNA, the CDR3 is TGTGCCAGCACTGAAAGGGCGGGAGGACAGAAATCCTACGAGCAGTACTTC.

In DNA form, the CDR3 reads TGTGCCAGCAGCGGAGGACAGGGCCAAGAGACCCAGTACTTC. Its translation is CASSGGQGQETQYF. V is TRBV5-6 and J is TRBJ2-5; TRBD1 matches at 8 bases. After removal of 4 bases from V and 1 base from J, the junction contained 3 bases not matched to a gene. CDR3 length: 14 amino acids. Per the germline V gene, CDR1 is SGHDT and CDR2 is YYEEEE.

This chain links TRBV18 with TRBJ2-3; D remains unclear. The CDR3 has 11 amino acids. Germline loops: CDR1 KGHSH, CDR2 LQKENI. V dropped 4 bases and J dropped 4 bases, with 3 bases sitting between them. The DNA for the CDR3 is TGTGCCAGCTCACGAGCAGATACGCAGTATTTT. It codes for CASSRADTQYF.

The J gene is TRBJ2-1, the V gene TRBV5-8, with a tentative D call TRBD1 (5 bases). The V gene's germline CDR1 is SGHTS and CDR2 YDEGEE. This CDR3 is built from 14 residues. The V gene lost 1 base and the J gene lost 2 bases, with 7 bases spanning the gap. This CDR3 reads CASSLRGPYNEQFF. For the CDR3, the DNA is TGTGCCAGCAGCTTGAGGGGCCCCTACAATGAGCAGTTCTTC. Variable domain in full (rest from reference TRBV5-8 and TRBJ2-1): EAGVTQSPTHLIKTRGQQATLRCSPISGHTSVYWYQQALGLGLQFLLWYDEGEERNRGNFPPRFSGRQFPNYSSELNVNALELEDSALYLCASSLRGPYNEQFFGPGTRLTVL.

The chain uses TRBV10-2 and TRBJ2-7; no firm D call. CDR3 length: 12 residues. The V and J ends lost 8 bases and 0 bases respectively, with 8 bases between them. Germline V gene data show CDR1 as WSHSY and CDR2 as SAAADI. The CDR3 loop is CASSLTSYEQYF. DNA for the CDR3: TGCGCCAGCTCCTTGACCTCCTACGAGCAGTACTTC.

The J gene is TRBJ1-1, the V gene TRBV10-3; 7 bases map to TRBD1. V shed 3 bases, J shed 5 bases, and the junction held 0 bases outside the gene matches. The CDR3 length is 12 residues. Per the germline V gene, CDR1 is ENHRY and CDR2 is SYGVKD. The CDR3 nucleotides read TGTGCCATCAGTGAACAGGGGACTGAAGCTTTCTTT. It is translated as CAISEQGTEAFF.

This clone is medium-sized within its sample. The rearrangement links TRBV6-5 to TRBJ1-3; TRBD1 is a possible D gene (5 bases). CDR1 is MNHEY and CDR2 is SVGAGI in the germline V gene. V was cut by 0 bases and J by 0 bases, with 9 bases left in between. The CDR3 has 16 amino acids. The CDR3 loop is CASSYSGDSSGNTIYF. The CDR3 nucleotides read TGTGCCAGCAGTTACTCGGGAGACAGCTCTGGAAACACCATATATTTT.

The CDR3 DNA reads TGTGCCAGCAGCTTAGTCGAACGCAAGGAAGAGGGCTACACCTTC. It encodes CASSLVERKEEGYTF. The chain couples TRBV7-2 to TRBJ1-2, with D unclear. Trimming removed 1 base at V and 8 bases at J, with 17 bases between. Germline CDR1 and CDR2: SGHTA and FQGNSA. This CDR3 has 15 residues.

The J gene is TRBJ2-3, the V gene TRBV7-2, with TRBD1 matching over 7 bases. Per the germline V gene, CDR1 is SGHTA and CDR2 is FQGNSA. J lost 1 base, V lost 4 bases, and 2 bases had no gene match. The CDR3 is 14 amino acids. DNA of the CDR3: TGTGCCAGCAGCTATGACAGGGGCACAGATACGCAGTATTTT. Its translation: CASSYDRGTDTQYF.

The chain uses TRBV11-3 and TRBJ2-3; D perhaps matches TRBD2 (5 bases). The CDR3 spans 19 residues. V was cut by 1 base and J by 2 bases, with 22 bases left in between. Germline V gives CDR1 SGHNT, CDR2 YENEEA. CDR3: CASSLGGSSASFYTDTQYF. For the CDR3, the DNA is TGTGCCAGCAGCTTAGGAGGGAGTTCGGCGTCTTTTTACACAGATACGCAGTATTTT.

CDR3 coding DNA: TGCAGCGGCTGCTCCGGAGGGAACTGGGAAGCTTTCTTT. As protein: CSGCSGGNWEAFF. The chain employs TRBV29-1 and TRBJ1-1; unclear D gene. CDR3 size: 13 residues. V was shortened by 7 bases and J by 8 bases, with 20 bases between the two germline ends. Germline V gene sequence: CDR1 SQVTM, CDR2 ANQGSEA.

J is TRBJ2-1 and V is TRBV4-3; TRBD1 agrees at 8 bases. The CDR3 extends over 15 amino acids. The junction had 6 bases not matched to a gene; V was cut back by 1 base and J by 7 bases. The germline V gene has CDR1 LGHNA and CDR2 YSLEER. The CDR3 sequence is CASSQARGQANEQFF. CDR3 in DNA: TGCGCCAGCAGCCAAGCCCGGGGACAGGCAAATGAGCAGTTCTTC.

This chain connects TRBV11-2 to TRBJ2-5; 8 nucleotides agree with TRBD2. The CDR3 extends over 16 amino acids. Germline CDR1 and CDR2: SGHAT and FQNNGV. J gave up 10 bases and V 4 bases, and 17 bases lay outside the gene matches. This CDR3 is CASSYLIGRGASFQYF. CDR3 coding DNA: TGTGCCAGCAGCTACCTTATTGGGCGGGGGGCCTCTTTCCAGTACTTC.

This sequence joins TRBV30 and TRBJ1-1, with a tentative D call TRBD1 (6 bases). Germline CDR1 is GTSNPN and CDR2 is SVGIG (reference sequence). This CDR3 contains 14 residues. V was cut by 2 bases and J by 2 bases, with 12 bases left in between. CDR3 in amino acids: CAWSTYRDNTEAFF. The CDR3, as DNA: TGTGCCTGGAGTACCTACAGGGATAACACTGAAGCTTTCTTT.

V and J are TRBV2 and TRBJ2-5, with D possibly matching TRBD2 (5 bases). Germline CDR1 reads SNHLY; CDR2 reads FYNNEI. Trimming took 2 bases from V and 3 from J, leaving 13 bases between them. CDR3 length: 15 residues. CDR3 DNA: TGTGCCAGCAGTGAACGGGGAACTAGAGAAGAGACCCAGTACTTC. Protein: CASSERGTREETQYF.

A few counts support this clone. V usage is TRBV19 and J usage is TRBJ2-3, with a weak D call TRBD1 (6 bases). Germline assignment: CDR1 LNHDA and CDR2 SQIVND (reference sequence). V lost 3 bases and J lost 0, with 16 bases in between. The CDR3 is 17 residues long. Written as DNA, the CDR3 is TGTGCCAGTAGTATTAGGGGGTCAAGCTCTAGCACAGATACGCAGTATTTT. It yields the protein CASSIRGSSSSTDTQYF.

The table lists this clone with a count of one. The chain combines TRBV19 with TRBJ2-6; weak D call: TRBD1 (5 bases). The CDR3 runs to 16 residues. Germline CDR1 LNHDA, CDR2 SQIVND (reference sequence). V was shortened by 6 bases and J by 4 bases, with 16 bases between the two germline ends. For the CDR3, the DNA is TGTGCCAGTAGCCCGTCGACAGCCGCAGGGGCCAACGTCCTGACTTTC. It encodes CASSPSTAAGANVLTF.

V gene TRBV27 combines with J gene TRBJ2-7; D possibly uses TRBD1 or TRBD2 (6 bases each). The germline V gene has CDR1 MNHEY and CDR2 SMNVEV (reference sequence). The V end lost 6 bases, the J end lost 2 bases, and 14 bases lay between the germline ends. This CDR3 comprises 14 residues. The CDR3 region has the DNA TGTGCCAGCAGAGGGGGGCAGGTTCCCTACGAGCAGTACTTC. Residues: CASRGGQVPYEQYF.

The rearrangement uses TRBV28 and TRBJ1-6, with TRBD1 matching over 8 bases. Germline V gene data show CDR1 as MDHEN and CDR2 as SYDVKM. After removal of 3 bases from V and 6 bases from J, the junction contained 1 base not matched to a gene. The CDR3 covers 14 residues. The CDR3 DNA reads TGTGCCAGCAGTTTGGGACAGGTTAATTCACCCCTCCACTTT. It codes for CASSLGQVNSPLHF.

V and J are TRBV29-1 and TRBJ2-5; D unclear. This CDR3 contains 10 residues. CDR1 SQVTM and CDR2 ANQGSEA come from the germline V gene. V was cut by 2 bases and J by 7 bases, with 5 bases left in between. CDR3 nucleotide sequence: TGCAGCGTTGAAACGAGGACCCAGTACTTC. Translating gives CSVETRTQYF. Supplemented by reference TRBV29-1 and TRBJ2-5, the full variable domain reads SAVISQKPSRDICQRGTSLTIQCQVDSQVTMMFWYRQQPGQSLTLIATANQGSEATYESGFVIDKFPISRPNLTFSTLTVSNMSPEDSSIYLCSVETRTQYFGPGTRLLVL.

The table lists this clone with a few counts. The chain is built from TRBV11-2 and TRBJ2-7; 7 nucleotides align to TRBD2. Per germline, CDR1 SGHAT and CDR2 FQNNGV. The CDR3 extends over 14 amino acids. J was trimmed by 3 bases and V by 3 bases; bases with no gene match: 5. The CDR3 spells CASSFSGGLYEQYF. In nucleotides, the CDR3 is TGTGCCAGCAGCTTCTCGGGGGGACTCTACGAGCAGTACTTC.

This sequence joins TRBV2 and TRBJ2-3; D is undetermined. The CDR3 runs 12 residues. Trimming stripped 4 bases from V and 6 bases from J, with 8 bases between. CDR1 SNHLY and CDR2 FYNNEI come from the germline V gene. In nucleotides, the CDR3 is TGTGCCAGCAGTGGCTTAGCTGATACGCAGTATTTT. This sequence encodes CASSGLADTQYF.